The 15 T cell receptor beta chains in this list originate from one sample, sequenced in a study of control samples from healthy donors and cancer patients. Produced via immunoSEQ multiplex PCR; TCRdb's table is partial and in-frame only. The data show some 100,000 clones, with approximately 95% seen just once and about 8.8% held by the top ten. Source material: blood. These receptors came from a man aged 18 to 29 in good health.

Here the CDR3 reads CAWSRIRASWQGRRNSPLHF. CDR3 bases: TGTGCCTGGAGCCGTATAAGAGCCTCGTGGCAGGGCAGGCGTAATTCACCCCTCCACTTT. The V and J genes are TRBV30 and TRBJ1-6; weak D call: TRBD1 (5 bases). Per germline, CDR1 GTSNPN and CDR2 SVGIG (reference sequence). The length of the CDR3 is 20 residues. Trimming stripped 3 bases from V and 6 bases from J, with 30 bases between.

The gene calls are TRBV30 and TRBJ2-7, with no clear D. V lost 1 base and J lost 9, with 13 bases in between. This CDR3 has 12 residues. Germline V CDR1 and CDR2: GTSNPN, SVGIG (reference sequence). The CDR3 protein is CAWSGLRVGQYF. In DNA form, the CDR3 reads TGTGCCTGGAGTGGTCTACGAGTTGGGCAGTACTTC.

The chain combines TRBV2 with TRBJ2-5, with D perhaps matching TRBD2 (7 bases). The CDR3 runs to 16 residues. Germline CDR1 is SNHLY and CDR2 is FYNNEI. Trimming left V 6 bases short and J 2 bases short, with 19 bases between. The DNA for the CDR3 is TGTGCCAGCAGCTGGTCGGTCGGGGGGCCACAAGAGACCCAGTACTTC. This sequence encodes CASSWSVGGPQETQYF. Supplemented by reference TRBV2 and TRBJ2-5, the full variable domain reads EPEVTQTPSHQVTQMGQEVILRCVPISNHLYFYWYRQILGQKVEFLVSFYNNEISEKSEIFDDQFSVERPDGSNFTLKIRSTKLEDSAMYFCASSWSVGGPQETQYFGPGTRLLVL.

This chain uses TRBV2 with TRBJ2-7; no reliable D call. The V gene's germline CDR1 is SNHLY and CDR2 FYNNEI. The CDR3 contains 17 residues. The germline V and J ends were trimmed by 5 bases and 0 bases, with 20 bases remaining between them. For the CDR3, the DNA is TGTGCCAGCAGTCAAACTCCGAGAGCGTTGAGCTCCTACGAGCAGTACTTC. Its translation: CASSQTPRALSSYEQYF.

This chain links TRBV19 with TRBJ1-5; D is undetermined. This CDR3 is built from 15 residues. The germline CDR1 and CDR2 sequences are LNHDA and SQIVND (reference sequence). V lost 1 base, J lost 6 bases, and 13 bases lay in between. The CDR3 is CASSIAGGIFQPQHF. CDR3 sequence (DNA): TGTGCCAGTAGTATAGCAGGCGGCATCTTTCAGCCCCAGCATTTT. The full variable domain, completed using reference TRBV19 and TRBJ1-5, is DGGITQSPKYLFRKEGQNVTLSCEQNLNHDAMYWYRQDPGQGLRLIYYSQIVNDFQKGDIAEGYSVSREKKESFPLTVTSAQKNPTAFYLCASSIAGGIFQPQHFGDGTRLSIL.

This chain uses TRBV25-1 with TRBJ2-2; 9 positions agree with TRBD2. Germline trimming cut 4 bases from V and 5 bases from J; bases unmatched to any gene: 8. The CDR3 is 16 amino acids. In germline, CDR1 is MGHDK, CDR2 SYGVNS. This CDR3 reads CASSGPVAGATGELFF. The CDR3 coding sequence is TGTGCCAGCAGTGGACCAGTAGCGGGAGCTACCGGGGAGCTGTTTTTT.

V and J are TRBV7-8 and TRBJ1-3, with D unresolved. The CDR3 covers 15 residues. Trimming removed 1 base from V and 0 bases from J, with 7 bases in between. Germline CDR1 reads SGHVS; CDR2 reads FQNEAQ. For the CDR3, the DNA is TGTGCCAGCAGCTTAGGCCAGAGCTCTGGAAACACCATATATTTT. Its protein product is CASSLGQSSGNTIYF. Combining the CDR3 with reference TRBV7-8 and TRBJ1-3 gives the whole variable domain GAGVSQSPRYKVAKRGQDVALRCDPISGHVSLFWYQQALGQGPEFLTYFQNEAQLDKSGLPSDRFFAERPEGSVSTLKIQRTQQEDSAVYLCASSLGQSSGNTIYFGEGSWLTVV.

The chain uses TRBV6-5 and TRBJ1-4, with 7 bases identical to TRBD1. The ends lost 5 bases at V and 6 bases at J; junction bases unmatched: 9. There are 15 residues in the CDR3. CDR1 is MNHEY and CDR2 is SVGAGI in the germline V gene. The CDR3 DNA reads TGTGCCAGCAGTCCCACCGGGACAGTACATGAAAAACTGTTTTTT. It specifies CASSPTGTVHEKLFF.

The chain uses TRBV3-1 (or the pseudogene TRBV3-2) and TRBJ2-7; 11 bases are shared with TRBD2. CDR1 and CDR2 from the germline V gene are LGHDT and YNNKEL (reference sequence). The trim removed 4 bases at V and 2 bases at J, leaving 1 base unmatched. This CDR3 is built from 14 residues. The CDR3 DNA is TGTGCCAGCAGCCTGGGACTAGCGGCCTACGAGCAGTACTTC. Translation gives CASSLGLAAYEQYF.

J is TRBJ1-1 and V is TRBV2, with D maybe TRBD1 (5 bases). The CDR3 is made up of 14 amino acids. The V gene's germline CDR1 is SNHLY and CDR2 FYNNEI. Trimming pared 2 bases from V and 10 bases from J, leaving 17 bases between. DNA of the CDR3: TGTGCCAGCAGTGAAAAACCCCGGACAAAGGGAGCTTTCTTT. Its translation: CASSEKPRTKGAFF. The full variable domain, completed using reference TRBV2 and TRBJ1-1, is EPEVTQTPSHQVTQMGQEVILRCVPISNHLYFYWYRQILGQKVEFLVSFYNNEISEKSEIFDDQFSVERPDGSNFTLKIRSTKLEDSAMYFCASSEKPRTKGAFFGQGTRLTVV.

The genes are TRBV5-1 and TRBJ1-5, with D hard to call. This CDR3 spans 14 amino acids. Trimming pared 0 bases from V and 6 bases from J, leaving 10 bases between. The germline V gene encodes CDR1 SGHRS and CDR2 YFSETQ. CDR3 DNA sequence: TGCGCCAGCAGCTTGGGCTGGGGAGGTCAGCCCCAGCATTTT. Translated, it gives CASSLGWGGQPQHF.

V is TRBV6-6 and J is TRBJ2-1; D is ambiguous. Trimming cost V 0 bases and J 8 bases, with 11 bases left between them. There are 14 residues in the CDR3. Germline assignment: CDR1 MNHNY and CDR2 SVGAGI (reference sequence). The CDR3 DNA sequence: TGTGCCAGCAGTTACTCGAGCCTAGGAGATGAGCAGTTCTTC. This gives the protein CASSYSSLGDEQFF.

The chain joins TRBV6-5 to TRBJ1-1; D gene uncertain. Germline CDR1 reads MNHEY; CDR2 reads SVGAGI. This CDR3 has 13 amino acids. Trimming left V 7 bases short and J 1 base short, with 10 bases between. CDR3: CASTPPGNTEAFF. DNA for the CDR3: TGTGCCAGCACCCCCCCGGGGAACACTGAAGCTTTCTTT.

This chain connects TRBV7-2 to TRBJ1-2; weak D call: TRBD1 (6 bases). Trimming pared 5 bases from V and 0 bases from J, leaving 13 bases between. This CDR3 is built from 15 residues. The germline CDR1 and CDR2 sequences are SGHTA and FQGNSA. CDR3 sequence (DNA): TGTGCCAGCAGCCCGGGACAAAAAGCTAACTATGGCTACACCTTC. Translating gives CASSPGQKANYGYTF. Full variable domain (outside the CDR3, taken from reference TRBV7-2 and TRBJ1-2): GAGVSQSPSNKVTEKGKDVELRCDPISGHTALYWYRQSLGQGLEFLIYFQGNSAPDKSGLPSDRFSAERTGGSVSTLTIQRTQQEDSAVYLCASSPGQKANYGYTFGSGTRLTVV.

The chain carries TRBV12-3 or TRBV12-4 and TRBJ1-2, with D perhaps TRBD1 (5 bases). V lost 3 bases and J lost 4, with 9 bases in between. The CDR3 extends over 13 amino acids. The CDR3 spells CASSLEQGYGYTF. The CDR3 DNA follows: TGTGCCAGCAGTTTGGAGCAGGGCTATGGCTACACCTTC.